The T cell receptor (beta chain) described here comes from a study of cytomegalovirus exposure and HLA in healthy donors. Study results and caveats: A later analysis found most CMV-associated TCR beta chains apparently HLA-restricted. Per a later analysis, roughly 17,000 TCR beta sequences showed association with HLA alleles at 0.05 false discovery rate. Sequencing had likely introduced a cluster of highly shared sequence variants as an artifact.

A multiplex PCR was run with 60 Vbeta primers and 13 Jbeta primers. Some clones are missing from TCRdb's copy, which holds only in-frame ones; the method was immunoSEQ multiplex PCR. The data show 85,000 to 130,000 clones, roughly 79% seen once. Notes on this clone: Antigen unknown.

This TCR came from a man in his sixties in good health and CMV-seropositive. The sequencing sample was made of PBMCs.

In DNA form, the CDR3 reads TGCAGCGCACAGGGGGCCTCCAAAAACATTCAGTACTTC. Its translation is CSAQGASKNIQYF. The chain carries TRBV29-1 and TRBJ2-4; TRBD1 aligns across 9 bases. Per the germline V gene, CDR1 is SQVTM and CDR2 is ANQGSEA. The CDR3 consists of 13 residues. J was trimmed by 2 bases and V by 7 bases; bases with no gene match: 3.